The entry that follows covers one TCR beta chain sequence. The target antigen is unknown. CDR1 is SQVTM and CDR2 is ANQGSEA in the germline V gene. The CDR3 length is 15 residues. The V end was cut by 6 bases, the J end by 1 base, with 18 bases between. These data originate in a study of OX40 agonist ivuxolimab in advanced cancers. The overall study: The group had a mean age of 60 years, ranged from about 23 to 85, and was 75% to 85% male.

Blood sampling was done at baseline, cycle 4 day 1, and cycle 7 day 1. Notes on the study in general: Among expanded peripheral T cells, antigen specificity went undetermined.

The repertoire was sequenced with immunoSEQ multiplex PCR; TCRdb's copy has only in-frame clones and lacks some. The repertoire consists of some 150,000 clones, with less than 95% occurring once and the leading ten covering 0.85% to 1.4%. The source of this sequence is an adult with an advanced solid tumor such as melanoma, head and neck, liver or kidney cancer. Sequenced here: CD4+ or CD8+ T cells sorted from blood, sampled in a trial of the OX40 agonist ivuxolimab. V and J are TRBV29-1 and TRBJ1-1; possibly TRBD1 for D (5 bases). The CDR3 DNA sequence: TGCAGCGTGAATGGAGGGCAGGGAGGGAACACTGAAGCTTTCTTT. It specifies CSVNGGQGGNTEAFF.